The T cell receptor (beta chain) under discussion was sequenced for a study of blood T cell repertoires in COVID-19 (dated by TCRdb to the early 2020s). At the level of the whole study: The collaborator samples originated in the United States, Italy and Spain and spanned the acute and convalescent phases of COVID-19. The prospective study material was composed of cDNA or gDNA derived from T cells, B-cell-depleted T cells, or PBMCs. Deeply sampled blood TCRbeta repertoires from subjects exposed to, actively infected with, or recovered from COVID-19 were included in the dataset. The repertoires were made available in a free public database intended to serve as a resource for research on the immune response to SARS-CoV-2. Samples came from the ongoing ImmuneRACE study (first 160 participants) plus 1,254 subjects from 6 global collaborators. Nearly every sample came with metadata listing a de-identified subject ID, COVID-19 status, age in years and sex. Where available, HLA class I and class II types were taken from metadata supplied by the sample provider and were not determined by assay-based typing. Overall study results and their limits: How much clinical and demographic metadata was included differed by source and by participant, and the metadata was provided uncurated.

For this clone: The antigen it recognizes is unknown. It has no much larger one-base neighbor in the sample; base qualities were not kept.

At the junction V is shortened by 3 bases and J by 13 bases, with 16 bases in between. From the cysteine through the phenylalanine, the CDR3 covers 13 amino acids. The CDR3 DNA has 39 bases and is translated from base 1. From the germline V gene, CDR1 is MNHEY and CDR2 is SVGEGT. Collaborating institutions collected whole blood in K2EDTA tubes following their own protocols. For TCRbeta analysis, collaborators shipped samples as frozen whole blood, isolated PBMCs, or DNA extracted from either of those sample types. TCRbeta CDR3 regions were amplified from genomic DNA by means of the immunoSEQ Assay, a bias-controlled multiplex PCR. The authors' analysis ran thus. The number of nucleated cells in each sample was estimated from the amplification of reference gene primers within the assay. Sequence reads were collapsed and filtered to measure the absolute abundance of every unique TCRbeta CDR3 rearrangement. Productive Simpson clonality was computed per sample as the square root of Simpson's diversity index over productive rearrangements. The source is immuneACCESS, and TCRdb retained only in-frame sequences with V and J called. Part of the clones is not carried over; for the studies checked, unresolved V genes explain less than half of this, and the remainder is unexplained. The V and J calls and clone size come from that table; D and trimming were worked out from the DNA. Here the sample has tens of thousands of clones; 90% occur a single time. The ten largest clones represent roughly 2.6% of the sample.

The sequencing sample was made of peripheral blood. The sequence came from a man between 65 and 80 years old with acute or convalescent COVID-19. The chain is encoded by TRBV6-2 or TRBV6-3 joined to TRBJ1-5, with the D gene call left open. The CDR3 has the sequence CASSYFASRPQHF. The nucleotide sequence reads TGTGCCAGCAGTTATTTTGCTTCCAGGCCGCAGCATTTT.